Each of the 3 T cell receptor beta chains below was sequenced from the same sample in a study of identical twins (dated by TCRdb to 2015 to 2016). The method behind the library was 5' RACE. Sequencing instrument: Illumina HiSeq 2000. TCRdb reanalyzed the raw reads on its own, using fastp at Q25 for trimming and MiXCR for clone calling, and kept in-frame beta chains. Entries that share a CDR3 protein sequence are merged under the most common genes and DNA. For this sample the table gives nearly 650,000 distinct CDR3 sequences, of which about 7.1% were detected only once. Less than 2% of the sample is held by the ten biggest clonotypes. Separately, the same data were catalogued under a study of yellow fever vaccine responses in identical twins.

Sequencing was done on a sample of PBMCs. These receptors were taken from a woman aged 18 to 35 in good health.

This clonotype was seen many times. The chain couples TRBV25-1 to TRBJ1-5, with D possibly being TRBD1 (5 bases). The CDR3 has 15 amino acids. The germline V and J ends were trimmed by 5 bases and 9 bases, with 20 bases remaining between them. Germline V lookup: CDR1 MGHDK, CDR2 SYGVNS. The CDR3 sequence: CASSPRGTSEGPQHF. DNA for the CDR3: TGTGCCAGCAGTCCCCGGGGGACGTCAGAAGGGCCCCAGCATTTT.

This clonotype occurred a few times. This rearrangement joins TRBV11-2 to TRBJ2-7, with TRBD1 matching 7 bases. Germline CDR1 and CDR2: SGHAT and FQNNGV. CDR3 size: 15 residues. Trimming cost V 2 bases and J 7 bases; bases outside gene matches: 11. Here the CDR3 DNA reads TGTGCCAGCAGCTTAAAGGACAGGCATGCGCTGGAGCAGTACTTC. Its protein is CASSLKDRHALEQYF.

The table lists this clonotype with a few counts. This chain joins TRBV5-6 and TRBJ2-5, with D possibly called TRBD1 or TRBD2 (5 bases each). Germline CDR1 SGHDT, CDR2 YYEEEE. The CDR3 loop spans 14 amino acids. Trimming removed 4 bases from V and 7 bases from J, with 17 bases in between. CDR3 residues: CASSRTGPLGTQYF. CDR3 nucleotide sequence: TGTGCCAGCAGCCGAACGGGACCCCTCGGGACCCAGTACTTC.